These 27 T cell receptor beta chains were all obtained from the same sample, sequenced in a study of blood T cell repertoires in COVID-19 (dated by TCRdb to 2018 to 2020). Receptor amplification or capture employed the immunoSEQ multiplex PCR assay. Imported from immuneACCESS, the table was reduced by TCRdb to in-frame sequences with V and J called. These copies leave out some clones; in studies compared against another copy, an unresolved V gene accounts for under half, and the cause of the remainder is not known. The sample table lists about 190,000 clones, roughly 80% of them with a count of one. The biggest ten clones account for 15% to 20% of the sample. The specimen sequenced was peripheral blood. These TCRs come from a human donor in a cohort sampled during active COVID-19.

The gene calls are TRBV7-2 and TRBJ2-1; D possibly corresponds to TRBD1 (6 bases). V was clipped by 5 bases and J by 10 bases, with 15 bases between them. CDR1 and CDR2 from the germline V gene are SGHTA and FQGNSA. CDR3 size: 13 residues. CDR3 DNA sequence: TGTGCCAGCAGCCCCCCCCACAGGGCCGAGCAGTTCTTC. Encoded protein: CASSPPHRAEQFF.

V usage is TRBV5-1 and J usage is TRBJ2-3; TRBD1 matches at 9 bases. With 1 base clipped from V and 4 bases from J, the junction kept 4 bases outside the gene matches. Germline CDR1 and CDR2: SGHRS and YFSETQ. CDR3 length equals 15 residues. CDR3 protein: CASSLSTGGADTQYF. DNA for the CDR3: TGCGCCAGCAGCTTGAGCACAGGGGGCGCAGATACGCAGTATTTT. Together with reference TRBV5-1 and TRBJ2-3, the CDR3 gives the full variable domain: KAGVTQTPRYLIKTRGQQVTLSCSPISGHRSVSWYQQTPGQGLQFLFEYFSETQRNKGNFPGRFSGRQFSNSRSEMNVSTLELGDSALYLCASSLSTGGADTQYFGPGTRLTVL.

This chain connects TRBV5-5 to TRBJ2-1; no reliable D call. Germline-derived CDR1 and CDR2 are SGHKS and YYEKEE (reference sequence). Trimming took off 2 bases at V and 7 bases at J, with 7 bases between the two ends. The CDR3 runs to 12 residues. CDR3 DNA: TGTGCCAGCAGCTTAGCCGGGAATGAGCAGTTCTTC. Translating it yields CASSLAGNEQFF.

The chain links TRBV20-1 to TRBJ1-2; D gene uncertain. Germline lookup yields CDR1 DFQATT and CDR2 SNEGSKA (reference sequence). The CDR3 has 13 amino acids. V gave up 3 bases and J gave up 4 bases, with 12 bases separating them. CDR3 DNA: TGCAGTGCTAGTGGACCCGGAGGCTATGGCTACACCTTC. Protein sequence: CSASGPGGYGYTF.

The rearrangement links TRBV19 to TRBJ1-3; 7 bases agree with TRBD1. Germline lookup yields CDR1 LNHDA and CDR2 SQIVND (reference sequence). The ends lost 4 bases at V and 1 base at J; junction bases unmatched: 16. This CDR3 is built from 19 residues. The CDR3 region has the DNA TGTGCCAGTAGTACTGGACAGGAGGCTTTTCTTAATTCTGGAAACACCATATATTTT. Translation gives CASSTGQEAFLNSGNTIYF.

Concerning this clone: The limits of the CDR3 on the DNA are not certain, so only TCRdb's listed CDR3 is given. V and J are TRBV6-5 and TRBJ1-3. The CDR3 numbers 14 amino acids, ends counted. CDR1 is MNHEY, CDR2 SVGAGI, per germline. The CDR3 is CASSSSGSGNTIYF.

The genes are TRBV3-1 (or the pseudogene TRBV3-2) and TRBJ1-1; D is unresolved. With 3 bases removed from V and 6 bases from J, the gap between germline ends came to 5 bases. The germline V gene has CDR1 LGHDT and CDR2 YNNKEL (reference sequence). This CDR3 contains 11 residues. Here the CDR3 reads CASSHQAEAFF. CDR3 coding DNA: TGTGCCAGCAGCCATCAGGCTGAAGCTTTCTTT.

The chain recombines TRBV29-1 with TRBJ1-2, with D tentatively TRBD1 (6 bases). The CDR3 sequence is 14 residues long. Trimming took 1 base from V and 5 from J, leaving 14 bases between them. Germline V gene lookup returns CDR1 SQVTM and CDR2 ANQGSEA. The CDR3: CSVEGGTIGYGYTF. CDR3 in DNA: TGCAGCGTTGAAGGGGGGACAATAGGGTATGGCTACACCTTC.

V and J are TRBV6-6 and TRBJ2-7, with 8 bases lining up with TRBD2. This CDR3 has 14 amino acids. From germline, CDR1 is MNHNY and CDR2 SVGAGI (reference sequence). Trimming cost V 4 bases and J 0 bases; bases outside gene matches: 2. The CDR3 loop reads CASSSTSGSYEQYF. CDR3 nucleotides: TGTGCCAGCAGTTCCACTAGCGGCTCCTACGAGCAGTACTTC.

This chain joins TRBV10-3 and TRBJ2-3, with 7 bases lining up with TRBD2. This CDR3 is 17 amino acids long. CDR1 and CDR2 from the germline V gene are ENHRY and SYGVKD. Trimming took 6 bases from V and 3 from J; bases not matched to a gene: 15. The CDR3 reads CAIRGGFDRHLTDTQYF. The CDR3 nucleotides read TGTGCCATCAGGGGGGGGTTTGATAGGCATCTTACAGATACGCAGTATTTT.

This chain uses TRBV4-2 with TRBJ2-3, with TRBD2 matching over 8 bases. The germline CDR1 and CDR2 sequences are LGHNA and YNFKEQ. Trimming took 1 base from V and 3 from J; bases not matched to a gene: 0. The CDR3 has 14 amino acids. CDR3 region: CASSQVAGTDTQYF. The CDR3 DNA reads as TGTGCCAGCAGCCAAGTAGCGGGGACAGATACGCAGTATTTT.

The V call is TRBV4-1, the J call TRBJ2-1, with TRBD2 matching 8 bases. This CDR3 has 15 amino acids. Germline CDR1 and CDR2: MGHRA and YSYEKL. Losses at the gene ends were 4 bases for V and 6 bases for J; bases not matched to a gene: 8. CDR3 sequence: CASSLTGGSFNEQFF. The CDR3 nucleotides read TGCGCCAGCAGCCTGACGGGGGGGAGTTTCAATGAGCAGTTCTTC.

The chain carries TRBV11-2 and TRBJ1-2; unclear D gene. This CDR3 is 12 amino acids long. V was shortened by 6 bases and J by 1 base, with 6 bases between the two germline ends. Germline V gene sequence: CDR1 SGHAT, CDR2 FQNNGV. The CDR3, as DNA: TGTGCCAGCAGTGCACTTAACTATGGCTACACCTTC. Amino acid sequence: CASSALNYGYTF.

The genes are TRBV7-2 and TRBJ2-7, with 10 nucleotides matching TRBD2. The CDR3 consists of 14 residues. In germline, CDR1 is SGHTA, CDR2 FQGNSA. J was trimmed by 4 bases and V by 5 bases; bases with no gene match: 5. The CDR3 DNA reads as TGTGCCAGCAGCACCGAGCGGGAGGGATACGAGCAGTACTTC. Its protein is CASSTEREGYEQYF.

J is TRBJ1-4 and V is TRBV7-6, with 7 bases matching TRBD1. This CDR3 is built from 19 residues. J was trimmed by 0 bases and V by 0 bases; bases with no gene match: 10. CDR1 SGHVS and CDR2 FNYEAQ come from the germline V gene. The CDR3: CASSLARRQGEATNEKLFF. CDR3 in DNA: TGTGCCAGCAGCTTAGCGCGGAGACAGGGTGAGGCAACTAATGAAAAACTGTTTTTT.

CDR3 sequence reads: CATSRPGYEQYF. In DNA form, the CDR3 reads TGTGCCACCAGCAGGCCCGGCTACGAGCAGTACTTC. The rearrangement links TRBV15 to TRBJ2-7; D not certain. Looked up from germline, CDR1 is LNHNV and CDR2 is YYDKDF (reference sequence). Trimming shortened V by 3 bases and J by 3 bases, and 6 bases separated the two germline ends. The CDR3 runs to 12 residues.

The chain uses TRBV11-2 and TRBJ1-5; 9 positions match TRBD1. CDR1 is SGHAT and CDR2 is FQNNGV in the germline V gene. After removal of 3 bases from V and 7 bases from J, the junction contained 7 bases not matched to a gene. The CDR3 has 15 amino acids. CDR3 in amino acids: CASSFGQGSGQPQHF. CDR3 nucleotide sequence: TGTGCCAGCAGCTTTGGACAGGGGTCTGGGCAGCCCCAGCATTTT.

The genes are TRBV4-1 and TRBJ2-1; 7 bases line up with TRBD1. The V and J ends lost 3 bases and 3 bases, in that order; junction bases with no gene match: 8. The CDR3 is 16 residues long. Per germline, CDR1 MGHRA and CDR2 YSYEKL. The CDR3 DNA reads TGCGCCAGCAGCCAGAGTAGACAGGGTGTCTACAATGAGCAGTTCTTC. It yields the protein CASSQSRQGVYNEQFF.

The chain couples TRBV6-5 to TRBJ2-7; D possibly corresponds to TRBD1 (6 bases). There are 12 residues in the CDR3. V lost 5 bases, J lost 7 bases, and 12 bases lay in between. Looked up from germline, CDR1 is MNHEY and CDR2 is SVGAGI. The CDR3 here is CASSITGQEQYV. The CDR3 coding sequence is TGTGCCAGCAGTATTACAGGGCAAGAGCAGTACGTC.

CDR3 sequence (DNA): TGTGCCAGCAGCTTGGGCCTAGCGGTTCGCAATGAGCAGTTCTTC. It is translated as CASSLGLAVRNEQFF. The chain couples TRBV5-6 to TRBJ2-1; 7 bases are shared with TRBD2. The CDR3 consists of 15 residues. V gave up 0 bases and J gave up 6 bases; unmatched junction bases: 6. Germline V gene sequence: CDR1 SGHDT, CDR2 YYEEEE. The full variable domain, in which reference TRBV5-6 and TRBJ2-1 provide the parts outside the CDR3, is DAGVTQSPTHLIKTRGQQVTLRCSPKSGHDTVSWYQQALGQGPQFIFQYYEEEERQRGNFPDRFSGHQFPNYSSELNVNALLLGDSALYLCASSLGLAVRNEQFFGPGTRLTVL.

This clone was counted once. Written as DNA, the CDR3 is TGTGCCAGCAGCCGGGGACAGAGCTCCTACAATGAGCAGTTCTTC. Translated, it gives CASSRGQSSYNEQFF. The chain links TRBV5-4 to TRBJ2-1, with TRBD1 identical over 7 bases. Unmatched junction bases numbered 4, after V lost 4 bases and J lost 0 bases. Germline CDR1 is SGHNT and CDR2 is YYREEE (reference sequence). CDR3 length: 15 amino acids.

With respect to this clone: This CDR3 is also generated by other DNA sequences in the sample. This chain uses TRBV19 with TRBJ2-2; TRBD1 might be the D (6 bases). V was shortened by 3 bases and J by 3 bases, with 11 bases between the two germline ends. Germline CDR1 is LNHDA and CDR2 is SQIVND (reference sequence). This CDR3 spans 15 amino acids. The CDR3 protein is CASSIQGRDTGELFF. The CDR3 bases are TGTGCCAGTAGTATTCAGGGGCGCGACACCGGGGAGCTGTTTTTT. Based on the CDR3 plus reference TRBV19 and TRBJ2-2, the full variable domain is DGGITQSPKYLFRKEGQNVTLSCEQNLNHDAMYWYRQDPGQGLRLIYYSQIVNDFQKGDIAEGYSVSREKKESFPLTVTSAQKNPTAFYLCASSIQGRDTGELFFGEGSRLTVL.

The chain couples TRBV18 to TRBJ2-7; TRBD1 agrees at 7 bases. In germline, CDR1 is KGHSH, CDR2 LQKENI. The CDR3 totals 16 residues. The V gene end was trimmed by 4 bases and the J gene end by 2 bases; junction bases not matched to a gene: 11. In DNA form, the CDR3 reads TGTGCCAGCTCACAATTGAGTCCCGGGACAGCCTACGAGCAGTACTTC. Amino acids: CASSQLSPGTAYEQYF.

V and J are TRBV6-6 and TRBJ2-1, with D perhaps matching TRBD1 (6 bases). With 7 bases removed from V and 6 bases from J, the gap between germline ends came to 19 bases. Germline loops: CDR1 MNHNY, CDR2 SVGAGI (reference sequence). The CDR3 extends over 15 amino acids. CDR3 in amino acids: CASTEPGQGRNEQFF. In nucleotides, the CDR3 is TGTGCCAGCACCGAACCGGGCCAGGGGCGCAATGAGCAGTTCTTC.

With respect to this clone: Other DNA sequences of this sample code for an identical CDR3. The chain recombines TRBV5-1 with TRBJ1-2; TRBD1 aligns across 9 bases. Germline-derived CDR1 and CDR2 are SGHRS and YFSETQ. This CDR3 spans 15 amino acids. The trim removed 4 bases at V and 4 bases at J, leaving 8 bases unmatched. The CDR3 loop is CASSLSGTGIYGYTF. The CDR3, as DNA: TGCGCCAGCAGCCTAAGCGGGACAGGGATCTATGGCTACACCTTC.

The V call is TRBV28, the J call TRBJ2-7; TRBD1 matches 8 bases. This CDR3 contains 13 residues. CDR1 and CDR2 (germline): MDHEN, SYDVKM. The V gene end was trimmed by 6 bases and the J gene end by 3 bases; junction bases not matched to a gene: 4. The DNA for the CDR3 is TGTGCCAGCAGGTTGGACAGGGTCTACGAGCAGTACTTC. This gives the protein CASRLDRVYEQYF.

This clone was seen a handful of times. V gene TRBV11-2 combines with J gene TRBJ1-2, with D hard to call. With 7 bases removed from V and 5 bases from J, the gap between germline ends came to 23 bases. Germline V gives CDR1 SGHAT, CDR2 FQNNGV. This CDR3 contains 16 residues. CDR3 sequence reads: CASTPPGSSRRYGYTF. CDR3 bases: TGTGCCAGCACTCCACCCGGGTCTTCAAGGAGGTATGGCTACACCTTC.